Presented here are 26 T cell receptor beta chains from one specimen sequenced in a study of neurological immune-mediated disorders. TCRdb analysed the 5' RACE reads with MiXCR anew, one entry per CDR3 protein. The sample comprises roughly 100,000 distinct CDR3 sequences, 10% to 11% of which are singletons, and about 3.1% rests with the top ten. Time point denoted: longitudinal time-point 3. Sequencing was carried out using PBMCs. The receptors derive from a female donor with HTLV-1-associated myelopathy (HAM/TSP).

The table lists this clonotype with many counts. This chain joins TRBV7-2 and TRBJ2-2; D call uncertain. V lost 4 bases to trimming and J lost 3 bases, with 3 bases between them. The length of the CDR3 is 12 residues. Germline V CDR1 and CDR2: SGHTA, FQGNSA. The CDR3 reads CASSSYTGELFF. The CDR3 coding sequence is TGTGCCAGCAGCTCCTACACCGGGGAGCTGTTTTTT.

Note on this clonotype: A much more abundant neighbour one base away suggests this may be a read error. This chain links TRBV20-1 with TRBJ2-6; 9 bases agree with TRBD1. V lost 3 bases to trimming and J lost 1 base; unmatched junction nucleotides: 10. Germline CDR1 is DFQATT and CDR2 is SNEGSKA (reference sequence). This CDR3 spans 18 amino acids. CDR3 loop: CSASARDRALSGANVLTF. As DNA, the CDR3 is TGCAGTGCTAGTGCGAGGGACAGGGCTTTGTCTGGGGCCAACGTCCTGACTTTC.

At least ten counts were recorded for this clonotype. The rearrangement uses TRBV29-1 and TRBJ2-5; D gene uncertain. This CDR3 is 13 amino acids long. CDR1 and CDR2 (germline): SQVTM, ANQGSEA. V shed 4 bases and J shed 1 base, with 10 bases lying between them. The CDR3 here is CSVAQTSQETQYF. The DNA for the CDR3 is TGCAGCGTTGCGCAGACCAGCCAAGAGACCCAGTACTTC.

This clonotype was observed many times. The chain links TRBV10-3 to TRBJ1-3; D perhaps matches TRBD1 (6 bases). The CDR3 contains 14 residues. V gave up 6 bases and J gave up 5 bases, with 14 bases separating them. The germline gives CDR1 ENHRY, CDR2 SYGVKD. This chain's CDR3 is CAISPQGLRNTIYF. In DNA form, the CDR3 reads TGTGCCATCAGCCCACAGGGTCTCCGAAACACCATATATTTT.

This clonotype was observed at least ten times. The gene calls are TRBV19 and TRBJ1-5, with no clear D. The ends were cut back, 4 bases at V and 3 bases at J, with 7 bases in the middle. The CDR3 is 13 amino acids. CDR1 is LNHDA, CDR2 SQIVND, per germline (reference sequence). The CDR3 here is CASSTGDNQPQHF. The CDR3 DNA reads as TGTGCCAGTAGTACCGGGGACAATCAGCCCCAGCATTTT.

This clonotype was recorded a few times. The chain couples TRBV10-3 to TRBJ2-1; D may be TRBD2 (5 bases). CDR1 and CDR2 (germline): ENHRY, SYGVKD. This CDR3 has 15 amino acids. Trimming took 4 bases from V and 5 from J, leaving 15 bases between them. The CDR3 DNA follows: TGTGCCATCAGTGTTGGTCGGACTCAGGACAATGAGCAGTTCTTC. Its translation is CAISVGRTQDNEQFF.

With regard to this clonotype: With a much larger clone just one base away, this may be a read error. The chain links TRBV20-1 to TRBJ2-7; no firm D call. V was cut by 0 bases and J by 6 bases, with 12 bases left in between. Germline V CDR1 and CDR2: DFQATT, SNEGSKA (reference sequence). This CDR3 comprises 13 residues. CDR3 nucleotides: TGCAGTGCTAGAGAGTCCCGCGCGATCGAGCAGTACTTC. Its protein is CSARESRAIEQYF.

This clonotype was counted many times. The V call is TRBV6-5, the J call TRBJ2-3, with D possibly matching TRBD2 (5 bases). This CDR3 is built from 16 residues. Trimming removed 0 bases from V and 3 bases from J, with 13 bases in between. Germline CDR1 MNHEY, CDR2 SVGAGI. For the CDR3, the DNA is TGTGCCAGCAGTTACTCGAGTAGCGCTGAGACAGATACGCAGTATTTT. Encoded protein: CASSYSSSAETDTQYF.

This clonotype was seen many times. The CDR3 DNA is TGTGCCAGCAGTCCGACTACTGGGGAGCTGTTTTTT. Translating it yields CASSPTTGELFF. The genes are TRBV12-3 or TRBV12-4 and TRBJ2-2; perhaps TRBD2 as D (5 bases). The germline V and J ends were trimmed by 5 bases and 8 bases, with 9 bases remaining between them. The CDR3 has 12 amino acids.

The chain uses TRBV12-3 or TRBV12-4 and TRBJ2-1; D is perhaps TRBD2 (6 bases). The CDR3 has 16 amino acids. Trimming removed 0 bases at V and 9 bases at J, with 18 bases between. For the CDR3, the DNA is TGTGCCAGCAGTTTAGCGCTGGTTAGCGGATTGAGTGAGCAGTTCTTC. This encodes CASSLALVSGLSEQFF.

Details on this clonotype: This may come from a read error, since a much larger clone is one base off. This chain uses TRBV28 with TRBJ2-1; tentatively, D is TRBD1 (6 bases). This CDR3 has 11 amino acids. Trimming shortened V by 11 bases and J by 14 bases, and 19 bases separated the two germline ends. The germline CDR1 and CDR2 sequences are MDHEN and SYDVKM. CDR3 bases: TGTGCCGCTGGGGTAAACAGGGCGGAGTTCTTC. It translates to CAAGVNRAEFF.

In its sample, this clonotype was seen many times. The chain uses TRBV7-9 and TRBJ2-3; perhaps D is TRBD1 or TRBD2 (5 bases each). The germline V gene encodes CDR1 SEHNR and CDR2 FQNEAQ (reference sequence). There are 14 residues in the CDR3. Trimming took 1 base from V and 2 from J, leaving 7 bases between them. The CDR3 region has the DNA TGTGCCAGCAGCTTAGGGGGACCCACAGATACGCAGTATTTT. As protein: CASSLGGPTDTQYF.

Ten or more counts support this clonotype. V and J are TRBV27 and TRBJ1-5, with unresolved D. The germline V and J ends were trimmed by 2 bases and 7 bases, with 12 bases remaining between them. The CDR3 covers 14 residues. Germline V lookup: CDR1 MNHEY, CDR2 SMNVEV (reference sequence). The CDR3 protein is CASSLNGNRQPQHF. The DNA of the CDR3 is TGTGCCAGCAGTTTAAATGGGAATAGGCAGCCCCAGCATTTT.

This clonotype was observed at least ten times. The chain recombines TRBV6-1 with TRBJ1-1, with TRBD1 matching over 7 bases. J was trimmed by 4 bases and V by 6 bases; bases with no gene match: 2. CDR3 length equals 12 residues. CDR1 MNHNS and CDR2 SASEGT come from the germline V gene. The CDR3 here is CASRDRSTEAFF. The CDR3, as DNA: TGTGCCAGCAGGGACAGGTCCACTGAAGCTTTCTTT.

This clonotype was found many times. Its ends do not fully match the called genes, so a read error is possible. The chain is built from TRBV12-3 or TRBV12-4 and TRBJ2-5, with 10 positions matching TRBD2. This CDR3 has 14 amino acids. CDR3 nucleotides: TGTGCCAGCAGTGTAGCGGGGGGACAAGAGACCCAGTACTTC. This encodes CASSVAGGQETQYF.

This clonotype was seen repeatedly, ten times or more. The chain combines TRBV2 with TRBJ2-1, with D perhaps matching TRBD1 (5 bases). CDR1 is SNHLY and CDR2 is FYNNEI in the germline V gene. V lost 7 bases, J lost 5 bases, and 12 bases lay in between. The CDR3 loop spans 13 amino acids. CDR3 residues: CASTLGANNEQFF. Written as DNA, the CDR3 is TGTGCCAGCACCCTAGGGGCCAACAATGAGCAGTTCTTC.

This clonotype occurred many times. The chain recombines TRBV5-1 with TRBJ2-3, with 7 bases that match TRBD1. The CDR3 loop spans 13 amino acids. Germline V gene lookup returns CDR1 SGHRS and CDR2 YFSETQ. The V and J ends lost 8 bases and 3 bases, in that order; junction bases with no gene match: 6. The CDR3 bases are TGCGCCAGTGGGGACAGTGGGACAGATACGCAGTATTTT. Encoded protein: CASGDSGTDTQYF.

This clonotype has a count of ten or more. The chain has TRBV7-8 and TRBJ2-7, with D hard to call. This CDR3 is built from 14 residues. CDR1 is SGHVS, CDR2 FQNEAQ, per germline. V was clipped by 3 bases and J by 0 bases, with 9 bases between them. CDR3 in DNA: TGTGCCAGCAGCTTCACCTGGACCTCCTACGAGCAGTACTTC. This encodes CASSFTWTSYEQYF. The variable domain in full, completed from reference TRBV7-8 and TRBJ2-7, reads GAGVSQSPRYKVAKRGQDVALRCDPISGHVSLFWYQQALGQGPEFLTYFQNEAQLDKSGLPSDRFFAERPEGSVSTLKIQRTQQEDSAVYLCASSFTWTSYEQYFGPGTRLTVT.

This clonotype was seen a handful of times. The V and J genes are TRBV6-1 and TRBJ1-2, with D unclear. This CDR3 is 13 amino acids long. CDR1 and CDR2 (germline): MNHNS, SASEGT. V lost 7 bases and J lost 8, with 17 bases in between. The CDR3 bases are TGTGCCAGCAAGGAGAGGTCGAGTGAAGGCTACACCTTC. This sequence encodes CASKERSSEGYTF.

This clonotype has ten or more counts. The CDR3 here is CSARVRGTQYF. The CDR3 region has the DNA TGCAGTGCTAGAGTCCGGGGTACCCAGTACTTC. The chain carries TRBV20-1 and TRBJ2-5; maybe TRBD2 (5 bases). Trimming took off 1 base at V and 8 bases at J, with 8 bases between the two ends. The germline V gene encodes CDR1 DFQATT and CDR2 SNEGSKA (reference sequence). This CDR3 has 11 residues.

This clonotype was detected many times. The chain carries TRBV6-5 and TRBJ2-1; 9 positions agree with TRBD2. CDR3 size: 15 residues. V shed 6 bases, J shed 9 bases, and the junction held 12 bases outside the gene matches. The germline gives CDR1 MNHEY, CDR2 SVGAGI. CDR3 sequence reads: CASRYLGTSSFEQFF. The CDR3 DNA is TGTGCCAGCAGATATCTCGGGACTAGCAGCTTTGAGCAGTTCTTC.

The V call is TRBV5-1, the J call TRBJ2-1, with TRBD2 matching 7 bases. This CDR3 is 14 amino acids long. The junction had 3 bases not matched to a gene; V was cut back by 2 bases and J by 4 bases. Germline V gene lookup returns CDR1 SGHRS and CDR2 YFSETQ. The CDR3 DNA follows: TGCGCCAGCAGCTTTGGGCGGGGGTACAATGAGCAGTTCTTC. Translated: CASSFGRGYNEQFF.

This clonotype was seen ten or more times. V is TRBV5-1 and J is TRBJ2-5; D possibly corresponds to TRBD1 (6 bases). Germline V lookup: CDR1 SGHRS, CDR2 YFSETQ. V lost 4 bases and J lost 7, with 17 bases in between. The CDR3 is 14 amino acids. CDR3 residues: CASSQGTGRGTQYF. Written as DNA, the CDR3 is TGCGCCAGCAGCCAGGGGACCGGGCGAGGGACCCAGTACTTC.

This clonotype was observed at least ten times. J is TRBJ2-1 and V is TRBV20-1; 10 bases match TRBD2. This CDR3 contains 12 residues. Germline values: CDR1 DFQATT, CDR2 SNEGSKA (reference sequence). V lost 3 bases and J lost 14; bases outside the gene matches: 7. CDR3 DNA sequence: TGCAGTGCTAGGTCAGCGGGGGGGCCCGAGTTCTTC. It specifies CSARSAGGPEFF.

This clonotype was picked up many times. The chain is built from TRBV20-1 and TRBJ2-7; 8 nucleotides agree with TRBD2. This CDR3 has 14 amino acids. V trimming: 5 bases; J trimming: 2 bases; junction bases outside the gene matches: 8. The germline V gene has CDR1 DFQATT and CDR2 SNEGSKA (reference sequence). The CDR3 region is CSAEPGLGTYEQYF. The DNA for the CDR3 is TGCAGTGCTGAACCGGGACTAGGTACCTACGAGCAGTACTTC.

This clonotype was recorded many times. The chain joins TRBV25-1 to TRBJ2-1; TRBD2 agrees at 15 bases. V lost 2 bases to trimming and J lost 6 bases; unmatched junction nucleotides: 5. Germline CDR1 is MGHDK and CDR2 is SYGVNS. There are 17 residues in the CDR3. Here the CDR3 DNA reads TGTGCCAGCAGTGAAGGAAGGACTAGCGGGGGGGGCAATGAGCAGTTCTTC. Protein: CASSEGRTSGGGNEQFF.